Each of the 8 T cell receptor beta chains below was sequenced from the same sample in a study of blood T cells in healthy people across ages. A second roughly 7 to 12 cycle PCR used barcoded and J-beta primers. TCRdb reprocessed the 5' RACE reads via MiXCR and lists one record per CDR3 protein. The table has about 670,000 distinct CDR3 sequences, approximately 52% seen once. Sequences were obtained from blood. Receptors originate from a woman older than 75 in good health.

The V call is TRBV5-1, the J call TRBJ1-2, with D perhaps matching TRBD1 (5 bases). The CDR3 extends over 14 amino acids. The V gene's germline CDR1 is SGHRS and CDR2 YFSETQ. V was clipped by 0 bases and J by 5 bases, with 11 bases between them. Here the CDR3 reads CASSLEHRPYGYTF. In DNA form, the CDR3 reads TGCGCCAGCAGCTTGGAACACAGGCCGTATGGCTACACCTTC.

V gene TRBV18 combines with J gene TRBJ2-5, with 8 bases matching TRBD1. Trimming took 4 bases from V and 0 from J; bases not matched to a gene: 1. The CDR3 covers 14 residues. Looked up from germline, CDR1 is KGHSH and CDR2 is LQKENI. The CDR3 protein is CASSRQGYQETQYF. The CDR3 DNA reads TGTGCCAGCTCACGACAGGGGTACCAAGAGACCCAGTACTTC.

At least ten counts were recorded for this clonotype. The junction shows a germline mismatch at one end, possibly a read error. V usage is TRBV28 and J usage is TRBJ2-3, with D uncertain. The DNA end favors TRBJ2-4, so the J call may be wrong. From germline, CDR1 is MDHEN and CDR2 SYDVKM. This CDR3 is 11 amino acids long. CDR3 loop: CASSLSSTQYF. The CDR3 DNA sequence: TGTGCCAGCAGCTTATCTTCCACTCAGTACTTC.

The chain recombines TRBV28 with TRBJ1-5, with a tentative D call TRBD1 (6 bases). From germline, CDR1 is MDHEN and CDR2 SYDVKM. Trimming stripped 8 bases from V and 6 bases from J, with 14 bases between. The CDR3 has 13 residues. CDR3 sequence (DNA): TGTGCCAGCTCTTGGGGGCTCGGTCAGCCCCAGCATTTT. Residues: CASSWGLGQPQHF.

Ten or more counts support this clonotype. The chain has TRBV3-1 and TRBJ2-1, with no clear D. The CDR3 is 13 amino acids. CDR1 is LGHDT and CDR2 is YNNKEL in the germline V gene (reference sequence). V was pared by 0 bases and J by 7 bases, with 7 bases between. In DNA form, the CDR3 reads TGTGCCAGCAGCCAAGATGGCAGGAATGAGCAGTTCTTC. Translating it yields CASSQDGRNEQFF.

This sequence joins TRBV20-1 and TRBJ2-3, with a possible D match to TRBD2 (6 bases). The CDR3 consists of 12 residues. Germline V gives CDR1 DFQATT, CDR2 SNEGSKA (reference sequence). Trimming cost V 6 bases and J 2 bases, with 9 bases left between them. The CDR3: CSAGGDTDTQYF. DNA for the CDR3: TGCAGTGCGGGCGGGGACACAGATACGCAGTATTTT.

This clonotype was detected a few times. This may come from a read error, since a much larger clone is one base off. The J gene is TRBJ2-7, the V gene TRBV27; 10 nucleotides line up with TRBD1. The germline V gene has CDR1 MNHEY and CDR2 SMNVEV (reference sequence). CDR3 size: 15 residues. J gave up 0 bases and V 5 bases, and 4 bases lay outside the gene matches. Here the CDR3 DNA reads TGTGCCAGCAGTAACCGGGACAGGGGCTCCTACGAGCAGTACTTC. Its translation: CASSNRDRGSYEQYF.

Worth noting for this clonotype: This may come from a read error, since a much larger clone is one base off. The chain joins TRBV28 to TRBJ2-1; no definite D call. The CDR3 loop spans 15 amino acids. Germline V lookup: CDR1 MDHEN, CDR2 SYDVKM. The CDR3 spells CASSDRIGSYSEQFF. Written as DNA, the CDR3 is TGTGCCAGCAGCGACCGTATAGGCTCCTACAGTGAGCAGTTCTTC.